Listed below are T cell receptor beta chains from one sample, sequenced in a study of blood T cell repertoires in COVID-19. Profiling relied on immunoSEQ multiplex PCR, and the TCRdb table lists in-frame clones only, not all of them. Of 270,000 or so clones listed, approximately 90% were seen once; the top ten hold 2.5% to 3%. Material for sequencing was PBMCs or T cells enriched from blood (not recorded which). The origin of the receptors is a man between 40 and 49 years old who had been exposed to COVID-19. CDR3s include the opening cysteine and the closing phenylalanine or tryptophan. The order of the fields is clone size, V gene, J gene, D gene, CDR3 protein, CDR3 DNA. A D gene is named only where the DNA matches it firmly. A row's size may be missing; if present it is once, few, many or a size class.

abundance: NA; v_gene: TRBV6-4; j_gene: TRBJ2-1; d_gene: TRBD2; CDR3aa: CATRTRTSGRYNEQFF; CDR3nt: TGTGCCACCCGAACCCGGACTAGCGGTCGCTACAATGAGCAGTTCTTC
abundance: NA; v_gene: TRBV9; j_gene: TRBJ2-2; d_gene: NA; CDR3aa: CASSGVVGRVGELFF; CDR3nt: TGTGCCAGCAGCGGGGTAGTAGGCCGGGTCGGGGAGCTGTTTTTT
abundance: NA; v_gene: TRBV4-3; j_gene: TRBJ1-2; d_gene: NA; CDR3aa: CASSQDGREYGYTF; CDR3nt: TGCGCCAGCAGCCAAGATGGCAGGGAATATGGCTACACCTTC
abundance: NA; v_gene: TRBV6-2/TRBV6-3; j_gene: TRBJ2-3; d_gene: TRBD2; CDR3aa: CASSPAGGPEDTQYF; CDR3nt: TGTGCCAGCAGTCCAGCGGGAGGGCCCGAAGATACGCAGTATTTT
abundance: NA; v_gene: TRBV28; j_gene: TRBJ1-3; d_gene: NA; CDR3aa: CASSFWRAQGGNTIYF; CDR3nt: TGTGCCAGCAGTTTCTGGAGGGCTCAGGGTGGAAACACCATATATTTT
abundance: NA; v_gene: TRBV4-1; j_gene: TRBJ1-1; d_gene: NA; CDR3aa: CASSFGTANTEAFF; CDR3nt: TGCGCCAGCAGTTTTGGGACTGCGAACACTGAAGCTTTCTTT
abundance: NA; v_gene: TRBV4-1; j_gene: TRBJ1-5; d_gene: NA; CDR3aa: CASSPRATDYQPQHF; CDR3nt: TGCGCCAGCAGCCCTCGGGCCACGGACTATCAGCCCCAGCATTTT
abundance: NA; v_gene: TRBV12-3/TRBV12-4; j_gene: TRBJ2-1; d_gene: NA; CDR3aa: CASSLGLSNEQFF; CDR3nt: TGTGCCAGCAGCCTGGGACTGAGCAATGAGCAGTTCTTC
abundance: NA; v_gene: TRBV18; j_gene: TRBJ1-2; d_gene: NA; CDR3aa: CASSPQVEPFYGYTF; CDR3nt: TGTGCCAGCTCACCACAAGTAGAGCCTTTCTATGGCTACACCTTC
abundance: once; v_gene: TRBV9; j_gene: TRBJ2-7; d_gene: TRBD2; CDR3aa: CASSVAGGPKREQYF; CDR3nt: TGTGCCAGCAGCGTAGCGGGAGGGCCAAAAAGGGAGCAGTACTTC
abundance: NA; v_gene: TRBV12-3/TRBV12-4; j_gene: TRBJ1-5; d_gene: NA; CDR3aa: CASSAANNQPQHF; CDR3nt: TGTGCCAGCAGTGCTGCTAACAATCAGCCCCAGCATTTT
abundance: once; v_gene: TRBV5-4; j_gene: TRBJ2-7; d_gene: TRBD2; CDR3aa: CASSFWGYEAGGPRYEQYF; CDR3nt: TGTGCCAGCAGCTTTTGGGGATACGAAGCGGGAGGGCCTCGCTACGAGCAGTACTTC
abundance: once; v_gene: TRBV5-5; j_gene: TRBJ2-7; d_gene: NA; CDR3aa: CASSLAEQSSLYEQYF; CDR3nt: TGTGCCAGCAGCTTGGCGGAACAGAGCAGCCTCTACGAGCAGTACTTC
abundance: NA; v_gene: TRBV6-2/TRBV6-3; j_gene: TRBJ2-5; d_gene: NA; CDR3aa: CASSYFHGLGAQYF; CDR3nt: TGTGCCAGCAGTTACTTCCACGGTTTAGGGGCCCAGTACTTC